This TCR beta chain was documented in a study of T cell responses to AZD1222 COVID-19 vaccine. Notes on the study in general: Baseline seropositives among AZD1222 recipients totaled only 5 to 7. Regions 160-218 and 743-854 held dominance among vaccine-associated CD4 TCRs, which spanned spike. Targeting of unmutated variant regions was reportedly seen in nearly half of spike-specific TCRs. Clonal diversity was possibly underestimated, and white British individuals and females predominated among donors.

On this clone itself: Antigen specificity is unknown.

Clones were sequenced by immunoSEQ multiplex PCR, and TCRdb holds only the in-frame ones, with some missing. In the table there are some 120,000 clones, 87% of which are singletons. The CDR3 has 14 amino acids. Germline CDR1 reads SGHVS; CDR2 reads FNYEAQ. V dropped 7 bases and J dropped 5 bases, with 18 bases sitting between them. This specimen consisted of peripheral blood, obtained on day 0 of AZD1222 vaccination. The source of this sequence is an adult in good health. This chain links TRBV7-6 with TRBJ2-7; weak D call: TRBD2 (7 bases). Here the CDR3 DNA reads TGTGCCAGCACCGTCACGAGAGGGGGGGACGAGCAGTACTTC. Its protein product is CASTVTRGGDEQYF.